The clone carrying this T cell receptor beta chain appeared many times. This sample's time point: before trial treatment. Treatment combined nivolumab, ipilimumab, aspirin, low-dose cyclophosphamide and low-dose radiotherapy in a dose-escalation trial. Tumors of eligible patients were advanced, solid and lacking tumor-infiltrating lymphocytes. V was trimmed by 4 bases and J by 0 bases, leaving 15 bases between them. This CDR3 spans 16 amino acids. Germline CDR1 reads SGHTA; CDR2 reads FQGNSA. The data were taken from a study of low-dose radiotherapy and immunotherapy resistance in tumors. Study-level background: Those assigned to Cohort 2 were treated with 1 Gy per fraction every two weeks (13 Gy in total over 26 weeks). Once cycle 1 day 1 began, patients took oral aspirin 300 mg daily for four cycles.

TRAV- and TRBV-specific primers were used for first-strand cDNA, which covered alpha and beta chains. A roughly 20-cycle PCR with a constant-region primer and V-primer adapter amplified TCRs. TCRdb reprocessed the reads with MiXCR, giving one entry per CDR3 protein. The table includes nearly 95,000 distinct CDR3 sequences, just under 9.5% detected once. The rearrangement joins TRBV7-2 to TRBJ1-1, with D possibly being TRBD1 (6 bases). Specimen: PBMCs, collected before treatment. The sequence derives from a male donor with prostate cancer. CDR3 in amino acids: CASSSSYGDMNTEAFF. The CDR3 nucleotides are TGTGCCAGCAGCTCTTCATACGGGGACATGAACACTGAAGCTTTCTTT. Complete variable domain (other parts from reference TRBV7-2 and TRBJ1-1): GAGVSQSPSNKVTEKGKDVELRCDPISGHTALYWYRQSLGQGLEFLIYFQGNSAPDKSGLPSDRFSAERTGGSVSTLTIQRTQQEDSAVYLCASSSSYGDMNTEAFFGQGTRLTVV.